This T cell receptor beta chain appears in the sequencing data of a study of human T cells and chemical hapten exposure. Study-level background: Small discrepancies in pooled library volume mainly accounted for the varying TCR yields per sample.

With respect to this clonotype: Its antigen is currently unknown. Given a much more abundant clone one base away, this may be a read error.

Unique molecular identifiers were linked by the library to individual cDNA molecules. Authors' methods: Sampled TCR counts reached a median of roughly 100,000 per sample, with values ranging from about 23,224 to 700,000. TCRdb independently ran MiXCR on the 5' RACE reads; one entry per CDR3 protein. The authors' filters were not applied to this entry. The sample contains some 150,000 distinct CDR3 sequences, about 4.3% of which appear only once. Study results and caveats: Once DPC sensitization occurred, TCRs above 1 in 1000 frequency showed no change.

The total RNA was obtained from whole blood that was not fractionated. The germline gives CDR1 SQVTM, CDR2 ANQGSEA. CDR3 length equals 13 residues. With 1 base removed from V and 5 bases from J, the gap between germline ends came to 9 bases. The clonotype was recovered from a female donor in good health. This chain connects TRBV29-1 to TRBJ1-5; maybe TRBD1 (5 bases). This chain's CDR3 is CSVEGGLHQPQHF. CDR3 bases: TGCAGCGTTGAAGGGGGCCTGCATCAGCCCCAGCATTTT.